This T cell receptor beta chain was profiled in a study of regulatory and conventional T cells in RAG deficiency. Generated by immunoSEQ multiplex PCR, the TCRdb table keeps only in-frame clones and is missing some. Here the sample spans about 46,000 clones, around 90% being singletons. Blood CD4+ CD25-low CD127-high conventional T cells supplied the genomic DNA template. This sample also belongs to another study, concerning regulatory T cells. That paper notes: The PCR used 52 TRBV and 13 TRBJ primers.

The origin of this receptor is a human donor in good health. Sequenced material: CD4+ effector T cells sorted from blood.

The CDR3 loop reads CASSLSGRVDQPQHF. The CDR3 bases are TGTGCCAGCAGCTTAAGTGGTAGGGTTGATCAGCCCCAGCATTTT. This rearrangement joins TRBV7-9 to TRBJ1-5; D unresolved. Germline V CDR1 and CDR2: SEHNR, FQNEAQ (reference sequence). The CDR3 totals 15 residues. Trimming left V 2 bases short and J 5 bases short, with 13 bases between.